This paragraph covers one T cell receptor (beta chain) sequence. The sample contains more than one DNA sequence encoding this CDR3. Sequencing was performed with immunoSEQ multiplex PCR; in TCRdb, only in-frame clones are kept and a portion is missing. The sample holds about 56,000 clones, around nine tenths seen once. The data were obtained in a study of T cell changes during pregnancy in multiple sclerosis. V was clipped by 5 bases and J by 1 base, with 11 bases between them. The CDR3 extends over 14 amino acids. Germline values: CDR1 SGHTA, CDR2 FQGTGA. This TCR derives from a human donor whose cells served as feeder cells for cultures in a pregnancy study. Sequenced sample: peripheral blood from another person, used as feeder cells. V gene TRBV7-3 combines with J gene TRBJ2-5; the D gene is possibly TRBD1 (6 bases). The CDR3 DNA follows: TGTGCCAGCAGCCCGACAGGTCTCCAAGAGACCCAGTACTTC. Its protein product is CASSPTGLQETQYF.